The T cell receptor (beta chain) described here comes from a study of blood T cell repertoires in COVID-19. At the level of the study: The samples span acute and convalescent COVID-19 from the United States, Italy and Spain. Sample material is recorded as cDNA or gDNA derived from T cells, B-cell-depleted T cells, or PBMCs.

Sequencing was performed with immunoSEQ multiplex PCR; in TCRdb, only in-frame clones are kept and a portion is missing. The data contain 200,000 to 250,000 clones, 86% of them singletons. Germline lookup yields CDR1 SGHNT and CDR2 YENEEA. Unmatched junction bases numbered 7, after V lost 5 bases and J lost 8 bases. The length of the CDR3 is 14 residues. The study recruited people aged roughly 18 to 100 years across roughly 25 US areas. Cohorts were assigned according to the clinical history that participants reported. This sequence joins TRBV11-3 and TRBJ2-1, with TRBD1 identical over 9 bases. This receptor was taken from a woman in her thirties or forties with acute COVID-19. The sample comprised PBMCs or T cells enriched from blood (not recorded which). CDR3 DNA sequence: TGTGCCAGCAGCGAGACAGGGGGTCGAGATGAGCAGTTCTTC. This encodes CASSETGGRDEQFF.